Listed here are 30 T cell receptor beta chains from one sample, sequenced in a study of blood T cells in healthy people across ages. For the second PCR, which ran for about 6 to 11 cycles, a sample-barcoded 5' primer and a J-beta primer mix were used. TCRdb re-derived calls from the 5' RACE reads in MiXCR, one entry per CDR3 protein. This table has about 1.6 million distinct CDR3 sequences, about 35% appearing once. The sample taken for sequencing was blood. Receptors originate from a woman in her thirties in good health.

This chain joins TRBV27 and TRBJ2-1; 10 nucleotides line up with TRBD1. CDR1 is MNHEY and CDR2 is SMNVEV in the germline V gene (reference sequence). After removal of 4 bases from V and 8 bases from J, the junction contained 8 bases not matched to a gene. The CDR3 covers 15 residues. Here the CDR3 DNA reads TGTGCCAGCAGTTCCCGCCTGACAGGGGGCGATGAGCAGTTCTTC. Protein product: CASSSRLTGGDEQFF.

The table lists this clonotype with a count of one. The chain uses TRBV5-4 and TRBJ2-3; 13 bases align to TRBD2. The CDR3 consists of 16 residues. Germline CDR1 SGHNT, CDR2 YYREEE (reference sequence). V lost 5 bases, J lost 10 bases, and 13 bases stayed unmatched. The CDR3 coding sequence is TGTGCCAGCAGTGGGCCCGGGACTAGCGGGGCGGGGGCGCAGTATTTT. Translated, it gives CASSGPGTSGAGAQYF.

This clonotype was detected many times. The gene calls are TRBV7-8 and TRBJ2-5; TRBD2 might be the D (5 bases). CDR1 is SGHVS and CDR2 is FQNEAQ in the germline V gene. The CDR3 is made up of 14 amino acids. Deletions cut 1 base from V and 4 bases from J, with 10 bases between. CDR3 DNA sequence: TGTGCCAGCAGCTTAGGTGGCCGGGGAGAGACCCAGTACTTC. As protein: CASSLGGRGETQYF.

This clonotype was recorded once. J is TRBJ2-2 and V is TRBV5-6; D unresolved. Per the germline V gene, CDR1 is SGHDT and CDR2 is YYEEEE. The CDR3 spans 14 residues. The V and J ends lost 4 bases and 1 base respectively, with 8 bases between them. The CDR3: CASSPTWNTGELFF. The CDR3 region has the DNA TGTGCCAGCAGCCCGACTTGGAACACCGGGGAGCTGTTTTTT.

CDR3 sequence (DNA): TGTGCCAGTAAACGGGGAATAGATACGCAGTATTTT. It encodes CASKRGIDTQYF. V gene TRBV12-3 or TRBV12-4 combines with J gene TRBJ2-3; D is possibly TRBD2 (5 bases). CDR3 length: 12 residues. Trimming removed 9 bases from V and 5 bases from J, with 12 bases in between.

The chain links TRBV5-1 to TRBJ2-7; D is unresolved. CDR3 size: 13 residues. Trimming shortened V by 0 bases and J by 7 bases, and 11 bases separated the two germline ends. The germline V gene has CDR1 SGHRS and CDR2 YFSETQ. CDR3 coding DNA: TGCGCCAGCAGCTTGGATATTGTTTTGGAGCAGTACTTC. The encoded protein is CASSLDIVLEQYF.

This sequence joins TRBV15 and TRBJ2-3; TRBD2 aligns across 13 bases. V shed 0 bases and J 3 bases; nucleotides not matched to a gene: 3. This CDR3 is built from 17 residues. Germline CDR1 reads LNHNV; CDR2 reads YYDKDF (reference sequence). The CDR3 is CATSRELAGGVTDTQYF. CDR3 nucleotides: TGTGCCACCAGCAGAGAACTAGCGGGAGGGGTGACAGATACGCAGTATTTT.

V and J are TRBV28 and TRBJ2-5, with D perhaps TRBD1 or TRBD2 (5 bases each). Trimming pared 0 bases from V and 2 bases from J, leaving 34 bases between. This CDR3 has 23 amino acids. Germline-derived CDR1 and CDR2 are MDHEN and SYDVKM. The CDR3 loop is CASSLWDRRDPLSSRLAQETQYF. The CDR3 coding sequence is TGTGCCAGCAGTTTATGGGACCGACGGGACCCCCTTAGTTCGAGATTAGCGCAAGAGACCCAGTACTTC. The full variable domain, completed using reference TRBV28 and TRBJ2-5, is DVKVTQSSRYLVKRTGEKVFLECVQDMDHENMFWYRQDPGLGLRLIYFSYDVKMKEKGDIPEGYSVSREKKERFSLILESASTNQTSMYLCASSLWDRRDPLSSRLAQETQYFGPGTRLLVL.

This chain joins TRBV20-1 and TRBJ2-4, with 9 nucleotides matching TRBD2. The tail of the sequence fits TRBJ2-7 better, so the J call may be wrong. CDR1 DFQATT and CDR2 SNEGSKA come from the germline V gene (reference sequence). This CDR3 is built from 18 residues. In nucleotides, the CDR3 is TGCAGTGCTAGAAGGGCCCGCGGGGGTCTAGCGGGAACGGACGAGCAGTACTTC. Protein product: CSARRARGGLAGTDEQYF.

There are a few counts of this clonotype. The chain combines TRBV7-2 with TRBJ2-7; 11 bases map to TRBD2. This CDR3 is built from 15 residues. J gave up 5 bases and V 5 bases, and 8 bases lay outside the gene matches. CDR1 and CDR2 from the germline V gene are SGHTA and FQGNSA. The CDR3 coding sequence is TGTGCCAGCAGCCGTACTAGCGGGAGTTTCAACGAGCAGTACTTC. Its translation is CASSRTSGSFNEQYF.

The CDR3: CASSGRGGGTEAFF. CDR3 coding DNA: TGCGCCAGCAGCGGTAGAGGGGGAGGAACTGAAGCTTTCTTT. The chain couples TRBV5-1 to TRBJ1-1; D might be TRBD1 (6 bases). The germline V gene encodes CDR1 SGHRS and CDR2 YFSETQ. The CDR3 spans 14 residues. Trimming cost V 4 bases and J 5 bases, with 15 bases left between them.

The CDR3 DNA reads as TGTGCCAGCAGCCTAATCTCGACTAGCGGGATTGGTAATGAGCAGTTCTTC. This sequence encodes CASSLISTSGIGNEQFF. The chain couples TRBV27 to TRBJ2-1, with 11 bases identical to TRBD2. This CDR3 has 17 residues. The germline CDR1 and CDR2 sequences are MNHEY and SMNVEV (reference sequence). The V and J ends lost 6 bases and 7 bases, in that order; junction bases with no gene match: 14.

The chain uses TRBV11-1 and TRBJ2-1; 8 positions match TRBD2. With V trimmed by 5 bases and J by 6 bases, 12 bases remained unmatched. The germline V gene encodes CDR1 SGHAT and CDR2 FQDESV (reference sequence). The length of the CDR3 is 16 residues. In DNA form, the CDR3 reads TGTGCCAGCAGCAGTACCGGGGGGGCACCCCCCAATGAGCAGTTCTTC. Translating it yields CASSSTGGAPPNEQFF.

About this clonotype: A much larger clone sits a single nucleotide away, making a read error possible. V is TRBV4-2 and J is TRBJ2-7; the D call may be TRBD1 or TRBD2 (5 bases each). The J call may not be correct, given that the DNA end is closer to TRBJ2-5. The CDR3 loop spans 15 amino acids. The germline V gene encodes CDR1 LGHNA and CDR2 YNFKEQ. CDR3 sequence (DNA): TGTGCCAGCAGCCAAGGAGCCGGGGCGCAAGAGACCCAGTACTTC. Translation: CASSQGAGAQETQYF.

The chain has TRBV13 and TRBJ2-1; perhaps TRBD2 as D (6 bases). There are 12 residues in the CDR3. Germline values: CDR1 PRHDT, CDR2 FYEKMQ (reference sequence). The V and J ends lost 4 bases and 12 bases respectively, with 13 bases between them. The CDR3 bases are TGTGCCAGCAGCTCCAGGAGGGTAGGGCAGTTCTTC. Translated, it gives CASSSRRVGQFF. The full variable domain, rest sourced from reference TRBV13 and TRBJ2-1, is AAGVIQSPRHLIKEKRETATLKCYPIPRHDTVYWYQQGPGQDPQFLISFYEKMQSDKGSIPDRFSAQQFSDYHSELNMSSLELGDSALYFCASSSRRVGQFFGPGTRLTVL.

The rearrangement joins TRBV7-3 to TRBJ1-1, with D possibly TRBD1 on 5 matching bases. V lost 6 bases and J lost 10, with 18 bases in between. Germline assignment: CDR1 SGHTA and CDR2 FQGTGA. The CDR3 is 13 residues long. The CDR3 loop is CASRYYGALRAFF. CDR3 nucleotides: TGTGCCAGCAGGTATTACGGGGCTCTCAGAGCTTTCTTT.

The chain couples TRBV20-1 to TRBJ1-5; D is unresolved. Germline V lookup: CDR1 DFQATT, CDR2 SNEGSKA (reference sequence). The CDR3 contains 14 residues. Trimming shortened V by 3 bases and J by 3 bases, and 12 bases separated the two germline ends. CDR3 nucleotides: TGCAGTGCTAGCGGCAGGCGCAACAATCAGCCCCAGCATTTT. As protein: CSASGRRNNQPQHF.

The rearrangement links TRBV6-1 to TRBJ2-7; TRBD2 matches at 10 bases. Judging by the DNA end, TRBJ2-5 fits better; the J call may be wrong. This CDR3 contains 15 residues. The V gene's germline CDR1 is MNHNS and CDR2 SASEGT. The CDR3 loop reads CASSRGLAVGETQYF. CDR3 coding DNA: TGTGCCAGCAGTCGAGGACTAGCGGTCGGGGAGACCCAGTACTTC.

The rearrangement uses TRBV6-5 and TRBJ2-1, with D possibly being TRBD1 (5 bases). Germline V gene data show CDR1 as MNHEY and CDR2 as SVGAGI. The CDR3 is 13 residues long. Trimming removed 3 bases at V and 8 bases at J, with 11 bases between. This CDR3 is CASSYARADEQFF. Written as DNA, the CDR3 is TGTGCCAGCAGTTATGCCAGGGCGGATGAGCAGTTCTTC.

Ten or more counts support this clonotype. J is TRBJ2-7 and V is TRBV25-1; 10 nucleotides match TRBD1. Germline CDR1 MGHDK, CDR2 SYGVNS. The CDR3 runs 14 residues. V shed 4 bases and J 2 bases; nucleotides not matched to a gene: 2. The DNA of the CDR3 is TGTGCCAGCAGTGGGGGACAGGGGCCCTACGAGCAGTACTTC. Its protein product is CASSGGQGPYEQYF.

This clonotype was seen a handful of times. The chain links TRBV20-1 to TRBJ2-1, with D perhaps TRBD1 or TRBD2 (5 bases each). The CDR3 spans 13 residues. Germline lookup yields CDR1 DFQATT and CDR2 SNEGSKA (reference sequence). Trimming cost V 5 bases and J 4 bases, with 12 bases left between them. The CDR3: CSAVKRTYNEQFF. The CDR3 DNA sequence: TGCAGTGCTGTTAAGCGGACATACAATGAGCAGTTCTTC.

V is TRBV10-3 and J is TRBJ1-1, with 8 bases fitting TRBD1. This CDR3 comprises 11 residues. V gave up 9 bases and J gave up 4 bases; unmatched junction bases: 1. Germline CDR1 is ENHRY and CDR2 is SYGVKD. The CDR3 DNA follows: TGTGCCATTCAGGGGGCCACTGAAGCTTTCTTT. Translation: CAIQGATEAFF.

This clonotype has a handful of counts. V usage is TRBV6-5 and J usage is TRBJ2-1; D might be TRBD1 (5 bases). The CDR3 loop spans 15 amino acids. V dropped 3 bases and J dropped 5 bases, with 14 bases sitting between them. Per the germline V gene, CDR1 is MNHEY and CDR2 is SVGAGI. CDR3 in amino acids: CASSYTQADDNEQFF. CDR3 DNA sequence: TGTGCCAGCAGTTATACACAGGCGGACGACAATGAGCAGTTCTTC.

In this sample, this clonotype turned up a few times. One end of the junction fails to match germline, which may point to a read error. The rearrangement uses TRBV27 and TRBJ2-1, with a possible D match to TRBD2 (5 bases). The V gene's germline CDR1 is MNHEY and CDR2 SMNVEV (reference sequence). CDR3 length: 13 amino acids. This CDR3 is CASGFGLHNEQFF. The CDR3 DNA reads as TGTGCCAGCGGTTTTGGACTTCACAATGAGCAGTTCTTC.

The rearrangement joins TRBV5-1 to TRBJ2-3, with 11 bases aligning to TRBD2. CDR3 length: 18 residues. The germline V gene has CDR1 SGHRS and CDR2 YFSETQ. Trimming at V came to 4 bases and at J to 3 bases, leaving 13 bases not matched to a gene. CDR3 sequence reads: CASSLPGLAALGTDTQYF. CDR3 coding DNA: TGCGCCAGCAGCCTCCCGGGACTAGCGGCCCTGGGGACAGATACGCAGTATTTT.

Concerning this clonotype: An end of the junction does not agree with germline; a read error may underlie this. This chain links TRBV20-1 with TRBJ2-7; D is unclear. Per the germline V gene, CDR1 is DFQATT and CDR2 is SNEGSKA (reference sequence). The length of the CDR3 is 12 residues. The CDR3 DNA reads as TGCAGGGCTAGTACGGGCACCTACGAGCAGTACTTC. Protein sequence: CRASTGTYEQYF.

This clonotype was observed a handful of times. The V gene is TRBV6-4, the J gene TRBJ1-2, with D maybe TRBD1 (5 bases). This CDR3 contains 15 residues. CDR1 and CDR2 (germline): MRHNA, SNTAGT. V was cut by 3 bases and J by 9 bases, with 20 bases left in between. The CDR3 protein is CASSESGTGYRSYTF. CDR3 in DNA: TGTGCCAGCAGTGAGTCCGGGACGGGATATAGGAGCTACACCTTC.

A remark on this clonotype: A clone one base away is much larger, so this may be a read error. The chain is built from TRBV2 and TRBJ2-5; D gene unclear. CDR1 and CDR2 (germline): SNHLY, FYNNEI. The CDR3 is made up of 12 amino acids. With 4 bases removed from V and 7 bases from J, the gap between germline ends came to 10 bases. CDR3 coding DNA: TGTGCCAGCAGTGGATCATCGGGGACCCAGTACTTC. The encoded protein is CASSGSSGTQYF.

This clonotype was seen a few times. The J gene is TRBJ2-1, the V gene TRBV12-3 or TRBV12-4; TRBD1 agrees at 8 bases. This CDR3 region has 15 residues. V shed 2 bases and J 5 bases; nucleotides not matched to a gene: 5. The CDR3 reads CASSLSGQVNNEQFF. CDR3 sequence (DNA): TGTGCCAGCAGTTTATCGGGACAGGTTAACAATGAGCAGTTCTTC.

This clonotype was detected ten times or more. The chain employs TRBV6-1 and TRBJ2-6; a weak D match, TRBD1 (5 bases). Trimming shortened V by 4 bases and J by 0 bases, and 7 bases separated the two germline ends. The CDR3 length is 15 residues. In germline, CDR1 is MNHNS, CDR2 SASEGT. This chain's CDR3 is CASSGDSSGANVLTF. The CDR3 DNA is TGTGCCAGCAGTGGAGACAGCTCTGGGGCCAACGTCCTGACTTTC.